The count of the clone carrying this TCR beta chain is one. The data were obtained in a study of blood T cell repertoires in COVID-19. Germline V gene sequence: CDR1 MNHEY, CDR2 SVGAGI. The CDR3 loop spans 13 amino acids. J gave up 9 bases and V 8 bases, and 9 bases lay outside the gene matches. Profiled with immunoSEQ multiplex PCR; TCRdb holds only in-frame clones, not every one. This sample has about 64,000 clones, with around nine tenths found just once. Sequenced input: peripheral blood. The gene calls are TRBV6-5 and TRBJ2-1; 8 bases line up with TRBD2. The receptor comes from a man between 65 and 85 years old with acute or convalescent COVID-19. CDR3 loop: CASGYRAGGEQFF. The CDR3 DNA reads as TGTGCCAGCGGGTACAGGGCGGGAGGTGAGCAGTTCTTC.